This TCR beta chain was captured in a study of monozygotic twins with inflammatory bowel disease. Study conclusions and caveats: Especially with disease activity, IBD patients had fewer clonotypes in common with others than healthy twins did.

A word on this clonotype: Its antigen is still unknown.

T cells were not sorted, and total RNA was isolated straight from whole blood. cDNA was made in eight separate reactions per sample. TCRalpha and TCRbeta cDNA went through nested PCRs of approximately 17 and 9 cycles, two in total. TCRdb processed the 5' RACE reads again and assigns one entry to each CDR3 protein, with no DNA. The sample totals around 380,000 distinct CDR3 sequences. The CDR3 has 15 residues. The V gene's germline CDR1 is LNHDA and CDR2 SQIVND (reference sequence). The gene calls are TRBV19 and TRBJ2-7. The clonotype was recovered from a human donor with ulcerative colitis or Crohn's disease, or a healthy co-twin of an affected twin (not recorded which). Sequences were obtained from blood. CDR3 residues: CASSIRPWDWNEQYF.